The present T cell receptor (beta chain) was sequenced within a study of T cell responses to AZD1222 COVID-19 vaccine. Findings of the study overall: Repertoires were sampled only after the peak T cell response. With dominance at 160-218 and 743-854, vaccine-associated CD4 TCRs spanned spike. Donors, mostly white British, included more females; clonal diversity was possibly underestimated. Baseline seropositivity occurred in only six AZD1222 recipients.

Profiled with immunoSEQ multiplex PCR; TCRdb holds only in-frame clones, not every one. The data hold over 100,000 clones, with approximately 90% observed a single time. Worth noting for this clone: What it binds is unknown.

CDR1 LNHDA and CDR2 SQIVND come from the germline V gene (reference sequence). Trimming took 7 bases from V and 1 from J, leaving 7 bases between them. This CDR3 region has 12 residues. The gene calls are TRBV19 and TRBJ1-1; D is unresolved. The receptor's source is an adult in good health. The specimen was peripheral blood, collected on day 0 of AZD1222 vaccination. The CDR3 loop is CASNRANTEAFF. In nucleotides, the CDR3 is TGTGCCAGTAATCGAGCGAACACTGAAGCTTTCTTT.